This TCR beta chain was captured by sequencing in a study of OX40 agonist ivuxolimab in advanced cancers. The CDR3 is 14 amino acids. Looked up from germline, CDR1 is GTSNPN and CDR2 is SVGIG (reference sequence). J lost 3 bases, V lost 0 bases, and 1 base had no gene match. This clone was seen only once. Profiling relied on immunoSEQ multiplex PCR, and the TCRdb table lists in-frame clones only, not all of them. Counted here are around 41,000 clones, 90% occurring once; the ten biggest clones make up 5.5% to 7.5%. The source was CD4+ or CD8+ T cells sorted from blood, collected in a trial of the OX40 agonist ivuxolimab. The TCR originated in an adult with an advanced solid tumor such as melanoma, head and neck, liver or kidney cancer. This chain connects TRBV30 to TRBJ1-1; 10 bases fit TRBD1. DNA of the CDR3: TGTGCCTGGAGTGTGGGGACAGGGGACACTGAAGCTTTCTTT. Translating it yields CAWSVGTGDTEAFF.